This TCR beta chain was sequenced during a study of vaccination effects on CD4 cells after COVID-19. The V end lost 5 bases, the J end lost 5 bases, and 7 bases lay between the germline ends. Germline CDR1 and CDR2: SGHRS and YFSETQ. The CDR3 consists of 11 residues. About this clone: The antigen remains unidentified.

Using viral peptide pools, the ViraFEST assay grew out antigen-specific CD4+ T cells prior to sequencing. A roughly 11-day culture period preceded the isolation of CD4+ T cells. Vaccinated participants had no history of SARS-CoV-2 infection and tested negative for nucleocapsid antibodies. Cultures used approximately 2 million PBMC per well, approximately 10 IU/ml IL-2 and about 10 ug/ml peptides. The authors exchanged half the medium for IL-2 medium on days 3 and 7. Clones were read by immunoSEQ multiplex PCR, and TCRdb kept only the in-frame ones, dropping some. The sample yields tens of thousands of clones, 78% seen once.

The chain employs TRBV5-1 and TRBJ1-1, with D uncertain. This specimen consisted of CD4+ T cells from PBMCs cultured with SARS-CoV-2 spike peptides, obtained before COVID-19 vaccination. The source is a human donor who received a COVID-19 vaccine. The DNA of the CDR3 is TGCGCCAGCAGGGAGTCGACTGAAGCTTTCTTT. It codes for CASRESTEAFF. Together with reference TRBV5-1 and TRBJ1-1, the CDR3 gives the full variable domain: KAGVTQTPRYLIKTRGQQVTLSCSPISGHRSVSWYQQTPGQGLQFLFEYFSETQRNKGNFPGRFSGRQFSNSRSEMNVSTLELGDSALYLCASRESTEAFFGQGTRLTVV.